The T cell receptor beta chain described here comes from a study of OX40 agonist ivuxolimab in advanced cancers. As for the study in general: The eligibility criteria allowed prior anti-PD-1, anti-PD-L1 or anti-CTLA-4 therapy, and 30% to 45% had some.

Autoimmune disease history or systemic immunosuppression was exclusionary. Cycle 7 day 1, cycle 4 day 1, and baseline were the timepoints at which blood was sampled. The CDR3 contains 14 residues. Germline lookup yields CDR1 LNHDA and CDR2 SQIVND (reference sequence). V was pared by 7 bases and J by 1 base, with 13 bases between. Sequencing used immunoSEQ multiplex PCR; TCRdb keeps in-frame clones, though not all of them. The sample has around 80,000 clones, about 88% seen once. This clonotype was sampled from an adult with an advanced solid tumor such as melanoma, head and neck, liver or kidney cancer. This chain connects TRBV19 to TRBJ1-1, with a weak D call TRBD1 (5 bases). This specimen consisted of CD4+ or CD8+ T cells sorted from blood, obtained in a trial of the OX40 agonist ivuxolimab. The CDR3 here is CASIMTETNTEAFF. The CDR3 DNA reads as TGTGCCAGTATCATGACAGAGACGAACACTGAAGCTTTCTTT.